Listed below are T cell receptor beta chains from one sample, sequenced in a study of T cells in Graves' hyperthyroidism and ophthalmopathy. TCRdb recomputed calls from the multiplex PCR reads with MiXCR, one row per CDR3 protein. The data contain roughly 400,000 distinct CDR3 sequences, around a quarter of them singletons. Sequenced: blood. The receptors were gathered from a man over 45 with Graves' hyperthyroidism. The CDR3 runs from the conserved cysteine through the conserved F or W. The D gene is left open where the match is weak. Size is omitted from some rows. Given values are once, few, many or a class for expanded clones.

D gene	clone size	V gene	J gene	CDR3 DNA	CDR3 protein
TRBD1	NA	TRBV29-1	TRBJ2-3	TGCAGCGTTGACAGGGGGCTAGATACGCAGTATTTT	CSVDRGLDTQYF
NA	few	TRBV28	TRBJ2-3	TGTGCCAGCAGTCATAGCGCTAGCACAGATACGCAGTATTTT	CASSHSASTDTQYF
NA	NA	TRBV4-1	TRBJ2-7	TGCGCCAGCAGCCAAGATTCACCCGGGTTCGGGGACGAGCAGTACTTC	CASSQDSPGFGDEQYF
NA	many	TRBV6-5	TRBJ1-1	TGTGCCAGCAGTTACGATAGGGGCGGAACTGAAGCTTTCTTT	CASSYDRGGTEAFF
NA	few	TRBV7-2	TRBJ2-7	TGCGCCAGCAGCCACGGGACTGCCTCCTACGAGCAGTACTTC	CASSHGTASYEQYF
NA	NA	TRBV3-1	TRBJ1-6	TGTGCCAGCAGCCTACATAATTCACCCCTCCACTTT	CASSLHNSPLHF
NA	NA	TRBV7-2	TRBJ2-1	TGTGCCAGCAGCTTAGGGGGACTCGCTGCGCAGTTCTTC	CASSLGGLAAQFF
NA	NA	TRBV12-3/TRBV12-4	TRBJ2-1	TGTGCCAGCAGTGTTCAGCGGGCAGGGAGGAATGAGCAGTTCTTC	CASSVQRAGRNEQFF
TRBD1	few	TRBV11-3	TRBJ1-6	TGTGCCAGCCCCGGACAGGTACATTCACCCCTCCACTTT	CASPGQVHSPLHF
NA	NA	TRBV20-1	TRBJ2-5	TGCAGTGCTAGGGGATTGGTAGCGGAACAAGAGACCCAGTACTTC	CSARGLVAEQETQYF
TRBD1	many	TRBV12-3/TRBV12-4	TRBJ2-7	TGTGCCAGCCTTGATAGGACAGGCAAGACCGGCGAGCAGTACTTC	CASLDRTGKTGEQYF
TRBD1	many	TRBV6-1	TRBJ2-7	TGTGCCAGCAGGCCTACCGGGACAGCCCTGGGCGAGCAGTACTTC	CASRPTGTALGEQYF
NA	few	TRBV12-3/TRBV12-4	TRBJ2-2	TGTGCCAGCAGTTTGAGGACAGAGGGCGGGGAGCTGTTTTTT	CASSLRTEGGELFF
NA	many	TRBV3-1	TRBJ1-6	TGTGCCAGCAGCCAAGTCGACATTCATAATTCACCCCTCCACTTT	CASSQVDIHNSPLHF
NA	NA	TRBV6-1	TRBJ1-3	TGTGCCAGCGGTGGGGGGCGAACTGGAAACACCATATATTTT	CASGGGRTGNTIYF
NA	many	TRBV3-1	TRBJ2-7	TGTGCCAGCAGCCCTGGTGTTCCTACGGAGCAGTACTTC	CASSPGVPTEQYF
NA	few	TRBV24-1	TRBJ2-1	TGTGCCACCAGTGATTTTGCAGGGCTCGACAATGAGCAGTTCTTC	CATSDFAGLDNEQFF
NA	many	TRBV18	TRBJ2-5	TGTGCCAGCTCACCCAGGTCCAGATTGGAGACCCAGTACTTC	CASSPRSRLETQYF
TRBD2	NA	TRBV9	TRBJ2-1	TGTGCCAGCAGCGGCGGCGCTAGCGGGAGTAGGGATGAGCAGTTCTTC	CASSGGASGSRDEQFF
NA	few	TRBV12-3/TRBV12-4	TRBJ2-7	TGTGCCAGCAGTTTAACCCAGCATTACGAGCAGTACTTC	CASSLTQHYEQYF
NA	few	TRBV4-1	TRBJ2-7	TGCGCCAGCAGCCAAGGGGTCGGTCAGAGCCCAAACGAGCAGTACTTC	CASSQGVGQSPNEQYF
NA	NA	TRBV12-3/TRBV12-4	TRBJ1-5	TGTGCCAGCAGTGAGAGGGGGGTGGCGGGCAATCAGCCCCAGCATTTT	CASSERGVAGNQPQHF